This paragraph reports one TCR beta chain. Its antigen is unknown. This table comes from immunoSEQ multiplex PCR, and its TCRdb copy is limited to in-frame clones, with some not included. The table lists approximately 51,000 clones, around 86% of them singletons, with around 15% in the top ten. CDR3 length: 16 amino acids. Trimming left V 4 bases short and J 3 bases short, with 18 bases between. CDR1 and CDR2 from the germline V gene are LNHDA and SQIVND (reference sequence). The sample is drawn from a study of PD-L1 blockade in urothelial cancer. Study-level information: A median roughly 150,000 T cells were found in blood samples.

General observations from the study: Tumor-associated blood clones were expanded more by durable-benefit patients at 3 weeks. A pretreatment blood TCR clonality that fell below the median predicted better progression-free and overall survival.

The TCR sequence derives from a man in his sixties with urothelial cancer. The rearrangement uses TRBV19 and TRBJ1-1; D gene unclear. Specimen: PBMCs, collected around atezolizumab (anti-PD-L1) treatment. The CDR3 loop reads CASSKAGGNFDTEAFF. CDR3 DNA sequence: TGTGCCAGTAGTAAAGCGGGAGGGAATTTTGACACTGAAGCTTTCTTT.